This is a list of T cell receptor beta chains from one sample in a study of blood T cell repertoires in COVID-19. Clones were read by immunoSEQ multiplex PCR, and TCRdb kept only the in-frame ones, dropping some. This sample has approximately 99,000 clones; 70% to 85% occur once, and the top ten carry 1.8%. The sample comprised peripheral blood. Receptors originate from a woman aged 40 to 55 with acute or convalescent COVID-19. The CDR3 runs from the conserved cysteine through the conserved F or W. Fields, in order: V gene, J gene, CDR3 protein.

v_call: TRBV4-1; j_call: TRBJ1-1; cdr3_aa: CASSQDRPNTEAFF
v_call: TRBV3-1/TRBV3-2; j_call: TRBJ1-2; cdr3_aa: CASSLGKPGTGDTF
v_call: TRBV6-5; j_call: TRBJ1-5; cdr3_aa: CASSPPDRDYQPQHF
v_call: TRBV6-1; j_call: TRBJ2-3; cdr3_aa: CASSVNQGWTADTQYF
v_call: TRBV11-1; j_call: TRBJ1-1; cdr3_aa: CASSVQQRMNTEAFF
v_call: TRBV5-1; j_call: TRBJ2-7; cdr3_aa: CASSTRTDQSPTRSYEQYF
v_call: TRBV12-5; j_call: TRBJ2-2; cdr3_aa: CASGKGANTGELFF
v_call: TRBV4-1; j_call: TRBJ2-2; cdr3_aa: CASSQGEGYTGELFF
v_call: TRBV5-1; j_call: TRBJ2-5; cdr3_aa: CASSLAGGDGETQYF
v_call: TRBV11-2; j_call: TRBJ1-6; cdr3_aa: CASSLGGQGNSPLHF
v_call: TRBV30; j_call: TRBJ2-2; cdr3_aa: CAWSVRDRNTGELFF